This T cell receptor beta chain came from a study of blood T cell repertoires in COVID-19. Study-wide context: From the United States, Italy and Spain came samples of acute and convalescent COVID-19. PBMCs, B-cell-depleted T cells, or T cells provided the cDNA or gDNA that made up the material.

How the authors handled the data: Amplification of reference gene primers was used by the study to estimate nucleated cell counts. The method was immunoSEQ multiplex PCR; TCRdb's version includes in-frame clones alone and lacks a portion of them. V and J calls and clone size are those listed in that table; D and trimming were worked out from the DNA. The data show 330,000 or so clones, roughly 86% seen once. This CDR3 comprises 15 residues. After removal of 4 bases from V and 6 bases from J, the junction contained 10 bases not matched to a gene. Germline CDR1 is SGHTA and CDR2 is FQGNSA. This TCR was recovered from a man aged 40-49 years in a cohort exposed to, infected with or recovered from COVID-19 (not recorded which). This chain links TRBV7-2 with TRBJ2-3, with 7 bases matching TRBD2. Material for sequencing was PBMCs or T cells enriched from blood (not recorded which). Written as DNA, the CDR3 is TGTGCCAGCAGCTCCAACGGACTAGGTGGGGATACGCAGTATTTT. This gives the protein CASSSNGLGGDTQYF.